This note documents a single T cell receptor beta chain sequence. Its antigen is undetermined. The sample is drawn from a study of identical twins. Regarding the study as a whole: For cord blood, abundant beta clonotypes had fewer insertions, unlike memory repertoires, which showed none.

TCRdb passed the 5' RACE reads through MiXCR, listing each CDR3 protein once. The repertoire holds some 210,000 distinct CDR3 sequences, with approximately 15% as singletons. Trimming removed 3 bases from V and 1 base from J; junction bases left unmatched: 2. The CDR3 runs 14 residues. CDR1 and CDR2 from the germline V gene are SGDLS and YYNGEE. These same data were also listed under a study on T cells expressing NK-cell markers. According to that study: Researchers got TCR beta repertoires out of sorted CD3+CD56+NKG2C+, CD3+CD56+NKG2C- and CD3+CD56-NKG2C+ T cells. For several experiments, T cell sorting was restricted to the alpha-beta TCR population by means of an anti-gamma-delta TCR antibody.

Sequences were obtained from CD8+ T cells sorted from blood. The rearrangement uses TRBV9 and TRBJ1-2; 8 bases align to TRBD1. This TCR derives from a young woman in good health. The CDR3 region has the DNA TGTGCCAGCAGCGACGGACAGGGTAACTATGGCTACACCTTC. It encodes CASSDGQGNYGYTF.